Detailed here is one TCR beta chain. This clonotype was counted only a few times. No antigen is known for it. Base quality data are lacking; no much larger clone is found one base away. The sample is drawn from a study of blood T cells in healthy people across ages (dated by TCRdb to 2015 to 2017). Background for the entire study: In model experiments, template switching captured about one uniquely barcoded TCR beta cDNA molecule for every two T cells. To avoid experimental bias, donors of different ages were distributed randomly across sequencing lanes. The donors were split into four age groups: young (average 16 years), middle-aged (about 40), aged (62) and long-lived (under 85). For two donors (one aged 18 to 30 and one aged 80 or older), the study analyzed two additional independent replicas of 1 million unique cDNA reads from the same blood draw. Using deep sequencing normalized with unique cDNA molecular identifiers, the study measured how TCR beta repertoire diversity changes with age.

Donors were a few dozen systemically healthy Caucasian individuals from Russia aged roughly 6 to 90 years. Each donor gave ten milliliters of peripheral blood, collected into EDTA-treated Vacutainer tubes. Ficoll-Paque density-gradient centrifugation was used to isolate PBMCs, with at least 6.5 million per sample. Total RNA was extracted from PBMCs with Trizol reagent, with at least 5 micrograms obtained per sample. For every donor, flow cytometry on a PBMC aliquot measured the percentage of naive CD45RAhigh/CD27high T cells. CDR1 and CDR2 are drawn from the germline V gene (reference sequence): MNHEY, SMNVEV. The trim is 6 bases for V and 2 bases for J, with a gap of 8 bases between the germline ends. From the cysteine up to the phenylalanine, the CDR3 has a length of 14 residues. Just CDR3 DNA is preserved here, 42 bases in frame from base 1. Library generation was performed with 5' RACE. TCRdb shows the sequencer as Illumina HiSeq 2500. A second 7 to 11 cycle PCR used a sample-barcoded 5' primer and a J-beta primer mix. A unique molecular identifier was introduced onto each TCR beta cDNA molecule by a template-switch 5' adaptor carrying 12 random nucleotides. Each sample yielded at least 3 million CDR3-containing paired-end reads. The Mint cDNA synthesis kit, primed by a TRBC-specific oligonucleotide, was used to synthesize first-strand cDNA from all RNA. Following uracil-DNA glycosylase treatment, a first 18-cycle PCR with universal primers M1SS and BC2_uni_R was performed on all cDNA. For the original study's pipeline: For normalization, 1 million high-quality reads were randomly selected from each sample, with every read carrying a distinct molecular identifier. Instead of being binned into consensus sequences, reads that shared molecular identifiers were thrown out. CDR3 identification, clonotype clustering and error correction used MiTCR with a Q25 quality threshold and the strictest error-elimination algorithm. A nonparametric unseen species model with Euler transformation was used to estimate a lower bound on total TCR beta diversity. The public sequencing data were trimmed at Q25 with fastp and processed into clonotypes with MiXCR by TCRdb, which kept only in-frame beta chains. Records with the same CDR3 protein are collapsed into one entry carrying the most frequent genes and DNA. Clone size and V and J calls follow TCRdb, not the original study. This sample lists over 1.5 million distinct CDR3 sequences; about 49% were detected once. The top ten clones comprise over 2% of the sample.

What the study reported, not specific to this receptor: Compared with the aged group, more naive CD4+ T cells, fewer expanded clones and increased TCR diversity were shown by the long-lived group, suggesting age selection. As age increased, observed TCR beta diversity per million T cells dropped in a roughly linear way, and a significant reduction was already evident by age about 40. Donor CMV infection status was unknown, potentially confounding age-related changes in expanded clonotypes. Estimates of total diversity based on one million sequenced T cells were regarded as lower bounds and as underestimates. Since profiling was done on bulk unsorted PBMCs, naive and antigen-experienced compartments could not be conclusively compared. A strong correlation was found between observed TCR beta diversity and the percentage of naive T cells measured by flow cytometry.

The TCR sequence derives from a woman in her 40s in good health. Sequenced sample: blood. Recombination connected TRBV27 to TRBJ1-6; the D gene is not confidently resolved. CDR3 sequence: CASRGQTYNSPLHF. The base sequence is TGTGCCAGCAGGGGCCAAACCTATAATTCACCCCTCCACTTT.